This entry lists 10 T cell receptor beta chains sequenced from one sample in a study of shared clonotypes between healthy human individuals. Sequencing was performed with immunoSEQ multiplex PCR; in TCRdb, only in-frame clones are kept and a portion is missing. The profile covers fewer than 1.8 million clones, with 97% to 99% appearing a single time and roughly 0.35% taken by the ten largest. The sequenced sample consisted of naive CD4+ T cells sorted from blood. Sample subset: CD45RA+ positively selected. These TCRs come from a young man in good health.

This chain connects TRBV2 to TRBJ2-7, with 11 nucleotides matching TRBD1. This CDR3 contains 14 residues. With V trimmed by 6 bases and J by 4 bases, 5 bases remained unmatched. Germline lookup yields CDR1 SNHLY and CDR2 FYNNEI. CDR3 loop: CASRPRDRGYEQYF. DNA of the CDR3: TGTGCCAGCAGGCCCCGGGACAGGGGGTACGAGCAGTACTTC.

On this clone: The sample has other DNA sequences that encode this CDR3 too. The V gene is TRBV11-2, the J gene TRBJ1-1; D remains unclear. The V gene lost 4 bases and the J gene lost 1 base, with 7 bases spanning the gap. The germline gives CDR1 SGHAT, CDR2 FQNNGV. The CDR3 runs 13 residues. CDR3 protein: CASSSRGNTEAFF. The CDR3, as DNA: TGTGCCAGCAGCTCCCGGGGGAACACTGAAGCTTTCTTT. Full variable domain (rest looked up from reference TRBV11-2 and TRBJ1-1): EAGVAQSPRYKIIEKRQSVAFWCNPISGHATLYWYQQILGQGPKLLIQFQNNGVVDDSQLPKDRFSAERLKGVDSTLKIQPAKLEDSAVYLCASSSRGNTEAFFGQGTRLTVV.

The sample holds one count of this clone. This chain joins TRBV7-9 and TRBJ2-7; 13 nucleotides agree with TRBD2. Germline V gene lookup returns CDR1 SEHNR and CDR2 FQNEAQ (reference sequence). This CDR3 is 18 amino acids long. J gave up 1 base and V 1 base, and 7 bases lay outside the gene matches. CDR3 sequence reads: CASSLGLAGGLLSYEQYF. In DNA form, the CDR3 reads TGTGCCAGCAGCTTAGGACTAGCGGGAGGCTTACTATCCTACGAGCAGTACTTC. The variable domain in full, with the rest retrieved from reference TRBV7-9 and TRBJ2-7, is DTGVSQNPRHKITKRGQNVTFRCDPISEHNRLYWYRQTLGQGPEFLTYFQNEAQLEKSRLLSDRFSAERPKGSFSTLEIQRTEQGDSAMYLCASSLGLAGGLLSYEQYFGPGTRLTVT.

The CDR3 loop is CASSLSSDFSGNTIYF. CDR3 sequence (DNA): TGCGCCAGCAGCCTTTCCTCCGATTTTTCTGGAAACACCATATATTTT. The V call is TRBV4-3, the J call TRBJ1-3; no reliable D call. Trimming removed 4 bases from V and 1 base from J, with 14 bases in between. This CDR3 has 16 residues. Per the germline V gene, CDR1 is LGHNA and CDR2 is YSLEER.

This chain links TRBV21-1 with TRBJ2-3; the table's D call, TRBD2, was not checked against the DNA. TRBV21-1 is assigned pseudogene status. The CDR3 length is 17 residues. As DNA, the CDR3 is TGTGCCAGCAGCAAAGCAGGAGCGGGAGACTCCACAGATACGCAGTATTTT. It is translated as CASSKAGAGDSTDTQYF.

The rearrangement links TRBV11-3 to TRBJ2-6; D is undetermined. Deletions cut 5 bases from V and 5 bases from J, with 22 bases between. The CDR3 is 18 residues long. The germline gives CDR1 SGHNT, CDR2 YENEEA. The CDR3 nucleotides are TGTGCCAGCAGCAAGCGCGCCAAGCAACAAAGTCGGGCCAACGTCCTGACTTTC. As protein: CASSKRAKQQSRANVLTF.

V gene TRBV27 combines with J gene TRBJ1-4; possibly TRBD1 for D (5 bases). Looked up from germline, CDR1 is MNHEY and CDR2 is SMNVEV (reference sequence). This CDR3 comprises 13 residues. V was pared by 10 bases and J by 7 bases, with 16 bases between. The CDR3 bases are TGTGCCACCAGCAGGGTTGGGAGTGAAAAACTGTTTTTT. Protein product: CATSRVGSEKLFF.

This chain connects TRBV10-2 to TRBJ2-5; 7 bases match TRBD1. Germline V gives CDR1 WSHSY, CDR2 SAAADI. V was pared by 6 bases and J by 5 bases, with 0 bases of the junction left unmatched. The CDR3 runs 11 residues. CDR3 residues: CASRGGETQYF. In DNA, the CDR3 is TGCGCCAGCAGAGGGGGCGAGACCCAGTACTTC.

V gene TRBV4-3 combines with J gene TRBJ2-2, with a weak D call TRBD2 (6 bases). The CDR3 is 16 amino acids. CDR1 and CDR2 (germline): LGHNA, YSLEER. V was cut by 2 bases and J by 8 bases, with 18 bases left in between. For the CDR3, the DNA is TGCGCCAGCAGCCAACGGGGCGGGATTTCCTTGGGGGAGCTGTTTTTT. Amino acids: CASSQRGGISLGELFF.

This rearrangement joins TRBV5-1 to TRBJ2-7; weak D call: TRBD2 (6 bases). The CDR3 length is 16 residues. Germline assignment: CDR1 SGHRS and CDR2 YFSETQ. The V end lost 0 bases, the J end lost 2 bases, and 15 bases lay between the germline ends. The CDR3 bases are TGCGCCAGCAGCTTGGCAGCTACTAGCTCACCCTACGAGCAGTACTTC. This sequence encodes CASSLAATSSPYEQYF.